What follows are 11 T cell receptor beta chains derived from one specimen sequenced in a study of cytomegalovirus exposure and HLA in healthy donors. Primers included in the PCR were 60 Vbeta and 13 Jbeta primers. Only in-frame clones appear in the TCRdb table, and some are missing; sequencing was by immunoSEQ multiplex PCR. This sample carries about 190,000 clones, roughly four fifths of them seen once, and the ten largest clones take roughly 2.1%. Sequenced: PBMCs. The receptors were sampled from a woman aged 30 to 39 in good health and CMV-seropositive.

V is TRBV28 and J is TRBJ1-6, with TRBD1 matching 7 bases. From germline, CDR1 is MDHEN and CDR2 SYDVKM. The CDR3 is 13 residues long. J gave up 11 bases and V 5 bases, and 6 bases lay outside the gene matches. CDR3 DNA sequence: TGTGCCAGCAGTGCCCGGGACAGTACACCCCTCCACTTT. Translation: CASSARDSTPLHF.

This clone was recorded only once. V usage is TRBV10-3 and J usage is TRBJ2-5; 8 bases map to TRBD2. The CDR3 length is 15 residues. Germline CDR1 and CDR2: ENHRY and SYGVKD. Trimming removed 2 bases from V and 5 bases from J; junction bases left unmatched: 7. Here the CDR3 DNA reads TGTGCCATCAGTGAGACCCGGGGGGGCGGGGAGACCCAGTACTTC. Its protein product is CAISETRGGGETQYF.

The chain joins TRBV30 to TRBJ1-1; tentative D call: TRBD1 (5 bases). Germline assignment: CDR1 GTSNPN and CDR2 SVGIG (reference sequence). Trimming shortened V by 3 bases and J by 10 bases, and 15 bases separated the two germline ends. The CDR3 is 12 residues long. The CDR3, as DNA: TGTGCCTGGAGCGCGGGGCGGTTGCTAGCTTTCTTT. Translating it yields CAWSAGRLLAFF.

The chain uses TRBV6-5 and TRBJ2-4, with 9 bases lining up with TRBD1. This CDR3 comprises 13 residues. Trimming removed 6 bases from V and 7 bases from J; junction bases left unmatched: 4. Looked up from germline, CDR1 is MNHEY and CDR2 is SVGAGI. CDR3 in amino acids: CASRAQGANIQYF. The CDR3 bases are TGTGCCAGCAGGGCACAGGGGGCGAACATTCAGTACTTC.

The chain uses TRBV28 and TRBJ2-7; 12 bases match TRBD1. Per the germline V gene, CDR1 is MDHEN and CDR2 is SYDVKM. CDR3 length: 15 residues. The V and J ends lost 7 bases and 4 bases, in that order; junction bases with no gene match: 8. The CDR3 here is CASNSGTGGAYEQYF. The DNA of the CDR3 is TGTGCCAGCAACTCCGGGACAGGGGGCGCGTACGAGCAGTACTTC.

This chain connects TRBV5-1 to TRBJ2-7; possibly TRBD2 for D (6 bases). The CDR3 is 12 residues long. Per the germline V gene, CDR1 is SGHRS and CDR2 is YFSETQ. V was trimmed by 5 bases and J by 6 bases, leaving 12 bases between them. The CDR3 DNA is TGCGCCAGCAGAAAGGACTACACCGAGCAGTACTTC. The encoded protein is CASRKDYTEQYF.

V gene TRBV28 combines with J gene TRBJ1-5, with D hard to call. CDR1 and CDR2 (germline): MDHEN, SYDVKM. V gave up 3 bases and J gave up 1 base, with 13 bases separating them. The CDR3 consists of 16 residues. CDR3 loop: CASSFRRAHSNQPQHF. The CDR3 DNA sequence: TGTGCCAGCAGTTTTAGGAGGGCGCACAGCAATCAGCCCCAGCATTTT. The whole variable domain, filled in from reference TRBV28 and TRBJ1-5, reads DVKVTQSSRYLVKRTGEKVFLECVQDMDHENMFWYRQDPGLGLRLIYFSYDVKMKEKGDIPEGYSVSREKKERFSLILESASTNQTSMYLCASSFRRAHSNQPQHFGDGTRLSIL.

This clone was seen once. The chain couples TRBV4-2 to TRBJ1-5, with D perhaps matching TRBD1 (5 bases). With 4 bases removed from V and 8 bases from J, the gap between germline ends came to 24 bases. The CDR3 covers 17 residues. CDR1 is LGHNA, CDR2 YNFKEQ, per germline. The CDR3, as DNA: TGTGCCAGCAGCCGCAATACCGGCGGGGGGACCCCGGAGCCCCAGCATTTT. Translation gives CASSRNTGGGTPEPQHF.

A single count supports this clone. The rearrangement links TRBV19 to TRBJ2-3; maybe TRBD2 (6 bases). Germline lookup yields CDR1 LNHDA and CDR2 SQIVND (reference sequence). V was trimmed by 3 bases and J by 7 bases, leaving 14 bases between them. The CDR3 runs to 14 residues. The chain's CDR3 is CASSIRGSRYTQYF. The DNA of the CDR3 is TGTGCCAGTAGTATCCGGGGGTCCCGATATACGCAGTATTTT.

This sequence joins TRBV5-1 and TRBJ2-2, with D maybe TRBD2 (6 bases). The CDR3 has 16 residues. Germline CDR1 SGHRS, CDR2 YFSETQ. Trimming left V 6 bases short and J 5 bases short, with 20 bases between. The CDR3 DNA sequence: TGCGCCAGCACCCGCGGAGGAGGGGATCGGACCGGGGAGCTGTTTTTT. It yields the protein CASTRGGGDRTGELFF. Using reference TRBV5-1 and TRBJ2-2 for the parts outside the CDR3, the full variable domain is KAGVTQTPRYLIKTRGQQVTLSCSPISGHRSVSWYQQTPGQGLQFLFEYFSETQRNKGNFPGRFSGRQFSNSRSEMNVSTLELGDSALYLCASTRGGGDRTGELFFGEGSRLTVL.

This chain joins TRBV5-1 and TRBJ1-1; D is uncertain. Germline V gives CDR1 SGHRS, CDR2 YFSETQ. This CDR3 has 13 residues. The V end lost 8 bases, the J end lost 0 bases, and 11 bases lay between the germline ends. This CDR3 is CASARELNTEAFF. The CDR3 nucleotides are TGCGCCAGTGCCCGGGAATTGAACACTGAAGCTTTCTTT.